This TCR beta chain derives from a study of blood T cell repertoires in COVID-19. Here immunoSEQ multiplex PCR was the method, and the copy in TCRdb shows in-frame clones only, minus some. The table shows 180,000 or so clones, with 80% to 85% occurring only once. Seattle-derived patients entered the study during active infection and were followed longitudinally. Sequencing used peripheral blood. The TCR originated in a woman in her forties with COVID-19, enrolled during active disease.

The CDR3 is CASTPTAHSGNTIYF. For the CDR3, the DNA is TGTGCCAGCACCCCGACTGCACACTCTGGAAACACCATATATTTT. The gene calls are TRBV6-5 and TRBJ1-3; D gene unclear. The V and J ends lost 7 bases and 0 bases respectively, with 13 bases between them. CDR3 length: 15 residues. Germline loops: CDR1 MNHEY, CDR2 SVGAGI.